These 21 T cell receptor beta chains were sequenced from one sample in a study of blood T cell repertoires in COVID-19. Profiled with immunoSEQ multiplex PCR; TCRdb holds only in-frame clones, not every one. The sample holds 90,000 to 100,000 clones, around 84% seen once. The sequenced sample was peripheral blood. The receptors derive from a man in his 70s with active or convalescent COVID-19.

The chain links TRBV15 to TRBJ2-3, with D perhaps matching TRBD2 (5 bases). The CDR3 contains 14 residues. Trimming shortened V by 1 base and J by 2 bases, and 7 bases separated the two germline ends. Per germline, CDR1 LNHNV and CDR2 YYDKDF (reference sequence). The CDR3 protein is CATSRAGFTDTQYF. CDR3 coding DNA: TGTGCCACCAGCAGAGCGGGGTTCACAGATACGCAGTATTTT.

This clone was counted once. The rearrangement joins TRBV18 to TRBJ1-2; TRBD1 matches at 7 bases. The V and J ends lost 6 bases and 4 bases, in that order; junction bases with no gene match: 8. Germline V CDR1 and CDR2: KGHSH, LQKENI. The CDR3 runs to 14 residues. CDR3 nucleotides: TGTGCCAGCTCCTCGACAGGGTTTCTCTATGGCTACACCTTC. Translating gives CASSSTGFLYGYTF.

For the CDR3, the DNA is TGTGCCAGCAGTTCCCCGGCCACTATAGGAATCACAGATACGCAGTATTTT. Residues: CASSSPATIGITDTQYF. The chain combines TRBV6-2 or TRBV6-3 with TRBJ2-3; D ambiguous. The V gene lost 4 bases and the J gene lost 2 bases, with 19 bases spanning the gap. CDR3 length: 17 amino acids. Per the germline V gene, CDR1 is MNHEY and CDR2 is SVGEGT.

V usage is TRBV7-3 and J usage is TRBJ2-3; 10 positions agree with TRBD2. Trimming at V came to 5 bases and at J to 0 bases, leaving 5 bases not matched to a gene. The germline V gene has CDR1 SGHTA and CDR2 FQGTGA. This CDR3 has 16 amino acids. CDR3 in DNA: TGTGCCAGCAGCCCCGGGACTAGCGAAAGCACAGATACGCAGTATTTT. This translates into CASSPGTSESTDTQYF.

The chain recombines TRBV16 with TRBJ1-1; 9 positions match TRBD1. V lost 4 bases and J lost 4; bases outside the gene matches: 4. There are 14 residues in the CDR3. CDR1 is KGHSY and CDR2 is FQNENV in the germline V gene. CDR3 region: CASSRTGARTEAFF. CDR3 bases: TGTGCCAGCAGCCGGACAGGGGCGCGCACTGAAGCTTTCTTT.

This clone showed up just a few times. The rearrangement links TRBV12-3 or TRBV12-4 to TRBJ1-1, with 7 bases identical to TRBD1. V gave up 6 bases and J gave up 3 bases; unmatched junction bases: 4. The CDR3 totals 13 residues. CDR3 bases: TGTGCCAGCAGACGTGACAGGGACACTGAAGCTTTCTTT. This sequence encodes CASRRDRDTEAFF.

J is TRBJ2-1 and V is TRBV6-2 or TRBV6-3; 7 positions match TRBD2. The CDR3 is made up of 15 amino acids. The V segment lost 2 bases and the J segment 8 bases; nucleotides outside the gene matches: 9. The germline V gene encodes CDR1 MNHEY and CDR2 SVGEGT. The CDR3 sequence: CASSYETSEGDEQFF. CDR3 nucleotides: TGTGCCAGCAGTTACGAAACTAGCGAGGGCGATGAGCAGTTCTTC.

This rearrangement joins TRBV28 to TRBJ2-3, with D maybe TRBD2 (7 bases). Germline V lookup: CDR1 MDHEN, CDR2 SYDVKM. The CDR3 contains 15 residues. V was cut by 5 bases and J by 4 bases, with 16 bases left in between. The CDR3 region is CASSPRGGGADTQYF. CDR3 nucleotide sequence: TGTGCCAGCAGTCCCCGAGGGGGAGGGGCAGATACGCAGTATTTT. Full variable domain (outside the CDR3, taken from reference TRBV28 and TRBJ2-3): DVKVTQSSRYLVKRTGEKVFLECVQDMDHENMFWYRQDPGLGLRLIYFSYDVKMKEKGDIPEGYSVSREKKERFSLILESASTNQTSMYLCASSPRGGGADTQYFGPGTRLTVL.

The V gene is TRBV19, the J gene TRBJ2-1; 12 positions match TRBD2. The germline gives CDR1 LNHDA, CDR2 SQIVND (reference sequence). The CDR3 is 19 residues long. V lost 4 bases, J lost 0 bases, and 10 bases stayed unmatched. CDR3 bases: TGTGCCAGTAGTACCCGACTAGCGGGGGCTATCGGCTCCTACAATGAGCAGTTCTTC. It encodes CASSTRLAGAIGSYNEQFF.

The genes are TRBV30 and TRBJ2-2; possibly TRBD1 for D (5 bases). The CDR3 runs to 13 residues. The ends were cut back, 7 bases at V and 5 bases at J, with 14 bases in the middle. CDR1 and CDR2 from the germline V gene are GTSNPN and SVGIG (reference sequence). CDR3 region: CALGHLNTGELFF. The CDR3 DNA sequence: TGTGCCTTGGGGCATCTTAATACCGGGGAGCTGTTTTTT.

This chain uses TRBV2 with TRBJ2-1, with 8 bases identical to TRBD2. This CDR3 is 13 amino acids long. With 3 bases clipped from V and 14 bases from J, the junction kept 9 bases outside the gene matches. CDR1 and CDR2 from the germline V gene are SNHLY and FYNNEI. CDR3 DNA: TGTGCCAGCAGTGATCGCGTCCGGGAGGGTGAGTTCTTC. Its protein product is CASSDRVREGEFF.

The chain has TRBV2 and TRBJ2-1; 7 nucleotides align to TRBD1. CDR3 length equals 14 residues. CDR1 and CDR2 from the germline V gene are SNHLY and FYNNEI. J lost 7 bases, V lost 7 bases, and 10 bases had no gene match. The CDR3 is CASTSDRDGNEQFF. CDR3 bases: TGTGCCAGCACTTCCGACAGGGATGGGAATGAGCAGTTCTTC.

V usage is TRBV6-4 and J usage is TRBJ2-7; 8 nucleotides match TRBD2. V trimming: 9 bases; J trimming: 0 bases; junction bases outside the gene matches: 4. The germline V gene has CDR1 MRHNA and CDR2 SNTAGT. The CDR3 has 13 amino acids. CDR3 in DNA: TGTGCCAGTAGCGGGGCGATCTCCTACGAGCAGTACTTC. The encoded protein is CASSGAISYEQYF.

V gene TRBV3-1 (or the pseudogene TRBV3-2) combines with J gene TRBJ1-1; no clear D gene. Germline V gene data show CDR1 as LGHDT and CDR2 as YNNKEL (reference sequence). With 0 bases removed from V and 5 bases from J, the gap between germline ends came to 13 bases. The CDR3 spans 15 residues. The CDR3 DNA reads TGTGCCAGCAGCCAAGATCCCGACGGGAGGACTGAAGCTTTCTTT. Amino acids: CASSQDPDGRTEAFF.

The chain is built from TRBV28 and TRBJ2-7; 9 nucleotides align to TRBD2. Germline V CDR1 and CDR2: MDHEN, SYDVKM. V lost 5 bases to trimming and J lost 0 bases; unmatched junction nucleotides: 11. The CDR3 is made up of 17 amino acids. The CDR3 region is CASSAPGERGVSYEQYF. The CDR3 DNA reads TGTGCCAGCAGTGCTCCGGGGGAGCGGGGGGTCTCCTACGAGCAGTACTTC.

This chain connects TRBV5-4 to TRBJ1-6; TRBD1 aligns across 8 bases. Trimming took 4 bases from V and 5 from J; bases not matched to a gene: 2. CDR1 is SGHNT and CDR2 is YYREEE in the germline V gene (reference sequence). This CDR3 is built from 14 residues. In DNA, the CDR3 is TGTGCCAGCAGCGCGGGACAGGATAATTCACCCCTCCACTTT. The encoded protein is CASSAGQDNSPLHF.

The genes are TRBV18 and TRBJ2-7; 8 bases are a match to TRBD1. CDR3 length: 14 residues. The V gene end was trimmed by 3 bases and the J gene end by 4 bases; junction bases not matched to a gene: 5. Germline CDR1 reads KGHSH; CDR2 reads LQKENI. CDR3 residues: CASSPQGALYEQYF. In DNA form, the CDR3 reads TGTGCCAGCTCACCCCAGGGGGCTCTATACGAGCAGTACTTC.

The rearrangement uses TRBV18 and TRBJ1-2; possible D gene TRBD1, 5 bases. This CDR3 contains 17 residues. Looked up from germline, CDR1 is KGHSH and CDR2 is LQKENI. The ends were cut back, 0 bases at V and 0 bases at J, with 14 bases in the middle. In DNA, the CDR3 is TGTGCCAGCTCACCACCCAGCCTGGGGGACTCTAACTATGGCTACACCTTC. Its protein is CASSPPSLGDSNYGYTF.

On this clone itself: At one of its ends the junction is not consistent with the germline gene, which may arise from a read error. CDR3 sequence (DNA): TGTGCCGGCAGCCTTAGCGGAGAAAAGGATACGCAGTATTTT. It specifies CAGSLSGEKDTQYF. This chain connects TRBV2 to TRBJ2-3; a possible D gene is TRBD2 (6 bases). CDR1 is SNHLY and CDR2 is FYNNEI in the germline V gene. The CDR3 extends over 14 amino acids. Using reference TRBV2 and TRBJ2-3 for the parts outside the CDR3, the full variable domain is EPEVTQTPSHQVTQMGQEVILRCVPISNHLYFYWYRQILGQKVEFLVSFYNNEISEKSEIFDDQFSVERPDGSNFTLKIRSTKLEDSAMYFCAGSLSGEKDTQYFGPGTRLTVL.

The chain carries TRBV5-1 and TRBJ2-3, with D possibly matching TRBD2 (6 bases). Germline CDR1 and CDR2: SGHRS and YFSETQ. The CDR3 runs to 15 residues. The ends were cut back, 4 bases at V and 5 bases at J, with 17 bases in the middle. The CDR3: CASSGGSSVEDTQYF. CDR3 coding DNA: TGCGCCAGCAGCGGCGGTTCTAGCGTCGAAGATACGCAGTATTTT.

V gene TRBV10-3 combines with J gene TRBJ2-1; TRBD2 aligns across 8 bases. Trimming took 7 bases from V and 5 from J; bases not matched to a gene: 4. The germline gives CDR1 ENHRY, CDR2 SYGVKD. The CDR3 totals 13 residues. CDR3 DNA: TGTGCCATCACCCCACTAGCGGACAATGAGCAGTTCTTC. Translating gives CAITPLADNEQFF.